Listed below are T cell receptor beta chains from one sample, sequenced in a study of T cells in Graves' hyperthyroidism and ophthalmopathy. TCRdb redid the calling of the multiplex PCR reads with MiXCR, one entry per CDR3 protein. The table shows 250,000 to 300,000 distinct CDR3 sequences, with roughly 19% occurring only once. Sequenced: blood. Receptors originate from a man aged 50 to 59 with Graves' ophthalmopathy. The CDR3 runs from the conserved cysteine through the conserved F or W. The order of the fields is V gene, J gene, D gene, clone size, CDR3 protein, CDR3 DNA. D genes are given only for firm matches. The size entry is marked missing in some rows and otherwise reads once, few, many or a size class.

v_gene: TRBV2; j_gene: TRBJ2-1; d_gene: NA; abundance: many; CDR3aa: CASSEQRSRNEQFF; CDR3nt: TGTGCCAGCAGTGAGCAGCGGTCGCGGAATGAGCAGTTCTTC
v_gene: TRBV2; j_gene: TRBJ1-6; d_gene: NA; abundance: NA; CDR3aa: CASSEAPWGGLGSPLHF; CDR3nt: TGTGCCAGCAGTGAAGCTCCCTGGGGGGGGCTGGGTTCACCCCTCCACTTT
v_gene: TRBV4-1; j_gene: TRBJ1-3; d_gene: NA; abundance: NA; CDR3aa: CASSQDGQGISGNTIYF; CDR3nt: TGCGCCAGCAGCCAAGACGGGCAGGGCATCTCTGGAAACACCATATATTTT
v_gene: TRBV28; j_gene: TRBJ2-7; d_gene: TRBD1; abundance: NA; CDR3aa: CASRPDRDANHEQYF; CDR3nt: TGTGCCAGCAGGCCCGACAGGGATGCTAACCACGAGCAGTACTTC
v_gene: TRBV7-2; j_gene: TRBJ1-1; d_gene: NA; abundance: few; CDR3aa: CASSLDGSWTEAFF; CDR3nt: TGTGCCAGCAGCTTAGACGGGTCCTGGACTGAAGCTTTCTTT
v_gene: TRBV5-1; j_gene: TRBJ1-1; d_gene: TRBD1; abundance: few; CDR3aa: CASSPKLGTAMNTEAFF; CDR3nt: TGCGCCAGCAGCCCAAAACTGGGGACAGCGATGAACACTGAAGCTTTCTTT
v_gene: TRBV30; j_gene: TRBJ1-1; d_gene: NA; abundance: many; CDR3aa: CAWRGRRDMNTEAFF; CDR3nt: TGTGCCTGGCGCGGGCGGCGGGATATGAACACTGAAGCTTTCTTT
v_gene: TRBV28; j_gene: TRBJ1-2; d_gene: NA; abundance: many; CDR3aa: CASSFGTNYGYTF; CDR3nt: TGTGCCAGCAGTTTCGGCACTAACTATGGCTACACCTTC
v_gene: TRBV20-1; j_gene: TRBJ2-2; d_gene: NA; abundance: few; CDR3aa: CSARDAGTNTGELFF; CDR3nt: TGCAGTGCTAGAGATGCTGGGACGAACACCGGGGAGCTGTTTTTT
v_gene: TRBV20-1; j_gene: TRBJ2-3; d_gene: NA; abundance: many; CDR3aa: CSAHGGPLGTDTQYF; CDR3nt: TGCAGTGCACACGGGGGGCCCCTCGGCACAGATACGCAGTATTTT
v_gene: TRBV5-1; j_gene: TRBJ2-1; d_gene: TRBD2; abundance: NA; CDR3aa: CASSLAGREGDEQFF; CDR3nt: TGCGCCAGCAGCTTGGCCGGGCGGGAGGGCGATGAGCAGTTCTTC
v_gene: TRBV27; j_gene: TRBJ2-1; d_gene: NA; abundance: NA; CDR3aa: CASNLRGMDEQFF; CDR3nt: TGTGCCAGCAACTTAAGAGGGATGGATGAGCAGTTCTTC
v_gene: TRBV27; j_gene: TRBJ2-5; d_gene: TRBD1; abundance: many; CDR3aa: CASSTYTGEETQYF; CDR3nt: TGTGCCAGCAGTACCTATACAGGGGAAGAGACCCAGTACTTC
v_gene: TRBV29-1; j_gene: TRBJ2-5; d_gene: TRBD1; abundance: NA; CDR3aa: CSAVNSGQGWGQGGGETQYF; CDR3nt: TGCAGCGCTGTTAATTCGGGACAGGGCTGGGGCCAGGGAGGGGGAGAGACCCAGTACTTC
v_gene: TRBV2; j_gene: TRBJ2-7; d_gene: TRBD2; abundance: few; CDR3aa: CASSGWREIYEQYF; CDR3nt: TGTGCCAGCAGTGGTTGGCGGGAGATTTACGAGCAGTACTTC
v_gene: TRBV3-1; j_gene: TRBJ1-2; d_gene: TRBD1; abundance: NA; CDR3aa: CASSRTTGQGAVDTF; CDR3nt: TGTGCCAGCAGCCGTACGACGGGACAGGGGGCGGTGGACACCTTC